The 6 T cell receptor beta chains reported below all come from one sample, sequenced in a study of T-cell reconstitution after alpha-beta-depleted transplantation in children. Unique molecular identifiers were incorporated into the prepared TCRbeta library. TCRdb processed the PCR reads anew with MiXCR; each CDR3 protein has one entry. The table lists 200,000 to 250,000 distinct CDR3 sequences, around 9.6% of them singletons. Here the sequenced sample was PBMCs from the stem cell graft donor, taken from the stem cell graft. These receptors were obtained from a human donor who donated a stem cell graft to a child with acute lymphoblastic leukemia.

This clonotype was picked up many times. The CDR3 here is CASSPGENTEAFF. The DNA for the CDR3 is TGTGCCAGCAGCCCGGGTGAGAACACTGAAGCTTTCTTT. The rearrangement joins TRBV4-2 to TRBJ1-1, with D uncertain. V shed 4 bases and J shed 1 base, with 7 bases lying between them. There are 13 residues in the CDR3. CDR1 LGHNA and CDR2 YNFKEQ come from the germline V gene.

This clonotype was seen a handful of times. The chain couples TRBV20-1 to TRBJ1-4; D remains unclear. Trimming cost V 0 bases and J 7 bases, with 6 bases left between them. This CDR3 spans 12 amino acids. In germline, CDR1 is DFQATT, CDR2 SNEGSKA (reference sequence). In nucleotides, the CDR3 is TGCAGTGCTAGAGATCCACCTGAAAAACTGTTTTTT. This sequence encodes CSARDPPEKLFF.

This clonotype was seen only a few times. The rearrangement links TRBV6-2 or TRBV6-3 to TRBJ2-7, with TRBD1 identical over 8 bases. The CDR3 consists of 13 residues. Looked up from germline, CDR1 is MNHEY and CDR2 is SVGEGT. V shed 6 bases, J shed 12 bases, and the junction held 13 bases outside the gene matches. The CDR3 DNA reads TGTGCCAGCAGCTGGACAGGGAGCGGTCCAGTGTACTTC. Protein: CASSWTGSGPVYF.

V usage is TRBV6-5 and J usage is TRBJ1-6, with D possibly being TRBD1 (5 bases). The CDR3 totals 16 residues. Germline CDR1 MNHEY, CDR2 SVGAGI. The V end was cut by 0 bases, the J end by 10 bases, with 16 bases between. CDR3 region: CASSYSRKGTGSPLHF. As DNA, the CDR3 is TGTGCCAGCAGTTACTCACGGAAGGGGACCGGCTCACCCCTCCACTTT.

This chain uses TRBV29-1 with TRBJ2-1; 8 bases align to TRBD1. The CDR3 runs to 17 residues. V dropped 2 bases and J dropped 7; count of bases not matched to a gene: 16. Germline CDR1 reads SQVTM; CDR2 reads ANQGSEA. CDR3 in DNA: TGCAGCGTTGAATCGATGATCGGGACAGGCATACAGAATGAGCAGTTCTTC. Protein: CSVESMIGTGIQNEQFF.

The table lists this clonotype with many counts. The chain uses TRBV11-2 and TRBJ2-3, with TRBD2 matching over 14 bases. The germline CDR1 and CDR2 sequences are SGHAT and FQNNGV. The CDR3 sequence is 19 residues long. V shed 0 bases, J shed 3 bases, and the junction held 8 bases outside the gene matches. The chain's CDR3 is CASSLEGGGLAGATDTQYF. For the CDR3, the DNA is TGTGCCAGCAGCTTAGAGGGAGGGGGACTAGCGGGGGCAACAGATACGCAGTATTTT.